These 3 T cell receptor beta chains originate from one sample sequenced in a study of shared clonotypes between healthy human individuals. The protocol was immunoSEQ multiplex PCR, while the TCRdb copy is restricted to in-frame clones and leaves out a portion. The table lists about 1.5 million clones, roughly 98% of them singletons. Sequencing was performed on naive CD4+ T cells sorted from blood. The subset denotes: CD45RA+ positively selected. These receptors all come from a man aged 25-45 years in good health.

Of note for this clone: Additional DNA sequences in this sample encode the identical CDR3. The chain carries TRBV9 and TRBJ2-1, with 8 bases identical to TRBD2. The trim removed 3 bases at V and 4 bases at J, leaving 3 bases unmatched. This CDR3 spans 14 amino acids. CDR1 and CDR2 from the germline V gene are SGDLS and YYNGEE. CDR3 sequence reads: CASSGSGSYNEQFF. The CDR3 region has the DNA TGTGCCAGCAGCGGAAGCGGGAGTTACAATGAGCAGTTCTTC.

The chain recombines TRBV28 with TRBJ2-2, with D possibly being TRBD2 (5 bases). The CDR3 totals 12 residues. Germline V gene lookup returns CDR1 MDHEN and CDR2 SYDVKM. V was shortened by 5 bases and J by 10 bases, with 11 bases between the two germline ends. The CDR3 region is CASSLRDVELFF. The DNA of the CDR3 is TGTGCCAGCAGTCTACGGGATGTGGAGCTGTTTTTT.

The chain uses TRBV5-1 and TRBJ2-7; 16 nucleotides agree with TRBD2. The trim removed 3 bases at V and 3 bases at J, leaving 9 bases unmatched. Germline V gives CDR1 SGHRS, CDR2 YFSETQ. This CDR3 spans 18 amino acids. The CDR3 sequence: CASSSGLAGGPWSYEQYF. The CDR3 nucleotides are TGCGCCAGCAGCTCGGGACTAGCGGGAGGGCCATGGAGCTACGAGCAGTACTTC.